These 14 T cell receptor beta chains originate from one sample sequenced in a study of beta chain features in type 1 diabetes. These receptors' antigens are unknown. Investigators reverse transcribed all isolated RNA, so they sequenced expressed TCRB transcripts. Only in-frame clones appear in the TCRdb table, and some are missing; sequencing was by immunoSEQ multiplex PCR. The sample carries around 150,000 clones, approximately 8.8% recorded once. Study-level results: In every one of the four CD4+ subsets, TCRB CDR3s were moderately but significantly shorter in Type 1 diabetes patients.

The sample was central memory CD4+ T cells from blood. Source of these receptors: a woman under 40 with type 1 diabetes.

This clone was seen more than once but under ten times. The gene calls are TRBV29-1 and TRBJ1-2; maybe TRBD1 (6 bases). Trimming took 7 bases from V and 6 from J, leaving 15 bases between them. Germline CDR1 and CDR2: SQVTM and ANQGSEA. The CDR3 has 12 amino acids. CDR3 bases: TGCAGCGGGAAGGGGGAGGGGGATGGCTACACCTTC. Amino acids: CSGKGEGDGYTF.

The chain carries TRBV5-1 and TRBJ2-3; 14 bases agree with TRBD2. There are 16 residues in the CDR3. V gave up 4 bases and J gave up 5 bases; unmatched junction bases: 6. Germline CDR1 and CDR2: SGHRS and YFSETQ. The CDR3 spells CASSPRGTSGGDTQYF. In nucleotides, the CDR3 is TGCGCCAGCAGCCCCCGGGGGACTAGCGGGGGAGATACGCAGTATTTT.

V is TRBV11-2 and J is TRBJ1-2; D perhaps matches TRBD1 (5 bases). Deletions cut 4 bases from V and 4 bases from J, with 19 bases between. From germline, CDR1 is SGHAT and CDR2 FQNNGV. The CDR3 has 16 amino acids. The CDR3 nucleotides read TGTGCCAGCAGCTCCACGGGGGGGAGATTGAGCTATGGCTACACCTTC. Translated, it gives CASSSTGGRLSYGYTF. Looking up the rest from reference TRBV11-2 and TRBJ1-2 gives the full variable domain: EAGVAQSPRYKIIEKRQSVAFWCNPISGHATLYWYQQILGQGPKLLIQFQNNGVVDDSQLPKDRFSAERLKGVDSTLKIQPAKLEDSAVYLCASSSTGGRLSYGYTFGSGTRLTVV.

The gene calls are TRBV9 and TRBJ1-2; tentatively, D is TRBD1 (6 bases). Per the germline V gene, CDR1 is SGDLS and CDR2 is YYNGEE. Trimming removed 1 base at V and 3 bases at J, with 13 bases between. The CDR3 runs to 15 residues. The CDR3 here is CASSVNTGYDYGYTF. The CDR3 bases are TGTGCCAGCAGCGTAAACACAGGGTACGACTATGGCTACACCTTC.

The V gene is TRBV7-9, the J gene TRBJ2-1; 8 nucleotides match TRBD2. The CDR3 totals 15 residues. Germline CDR1 reads SEHNR; CDR2 reads FQNEAQ (reference sequence). Unmatched junction bases numbered 3, after V lost 3 bases and J lost 2 bases. CDR3: CASSFGRGAYNEQFF. The CDR3 nucleotides are TGTGCCAGCAGCTTCGGGAGGGGCGCCTACAATGAGCAGTTCTTC.

The chain links TRBV9 to TRBJ2-1; 7 bases map to TRBD1. The CDR3 length is 15 residues. Unmatched junction bases numbered 11, after V lost 3 bases and J lost 8 bases. CDR1 is SGDLS and CDR2 is YYNGEE in the germline V gene. CDR3 DNA: TGTGCCAGCAGCGAGGCCGGGACAGAGGGGTATGAGCAGTTCTTC. Translating it yields CASSEAGTEGYEQFF.

The chain recombines TRBV29-1 with TRBJ2-1, with TRBD2 matching 9 bases. The CDR3 spans 15 residues. J was trimmed by 6 bases and V by 4 bases; bases with no gene match: 10. Germline V lookup: CDR1 SQVTM, CDR2 ANQGSEA. CDR3 amino acids: CSVGDTLAGLNEQFF. The CDR3 coding sequence is TGCAGCGTTGGGGACACTCTAGCGGGACTCAATGAGCAGTTCTTC.

The chain couples TRBV6-5 to TRBJ2-1; perhaps TRBD1 as D (5 bases). Per germline, CDR1 MNHEY and CDR2 SVGAGI. Between the trimmed V and J ends, which lost 5 bases and 8 bases, there was a span of 16 bases. The length of the CDR3 is 14 residues. CDR3 loop: CASSAFQGGDEQFF. CDR3 DNA sequence: TGTGCCAGCAGTGCCTTTCAGGGCGGAGATGAGCAGTTCTTC.

Only a few counts were recorded for this clone. This rearrangement joins TRBV29-1 to TRBJ2-5; 8 nucleotides match TRBD2. The V gene end was trimmed by 6 bases and the J gene end by 3 bases; junction bases not matched to a gene: 6. In germline, CDR1 is SQVTM, CDR2 ANQGSEA. The CDR3 is 13 residues long. CDR3 DNA: TGCAGCGTCGCTACTAGCGGAGAAGAGACCCAGTACTTC. Translating it yields CSVATSGEETQYF.

The chain employs TRBV21-1 and TRBJ2-3; TRBD2 was called by the table and not checked on the DNA. TRBV21-1 is a listed pseudogene. The CDR3 sequence is 16 residues long. The CDR3, as DNA: TGTGCCAGCAGCAAAGACTCGCGGGAGGGCGCAGATACGCAGTATTTT. It is translated as CASSKDSREGADTQYF.

V usage is TRBV27 and J usage is TRBJ2-3; tentative D call: TRBD2 (6 bases). The germline gives CDR1 MNHEY, CDR2 SMNVEV (reference sequence). This CDR3 region has 14 residues. The V end lost 2 bases, the J end lost 4 bases, and 10 bases lay between the germline ends. The CDR3 loop reads CASSLRDSADTQYF. DNA of the CDR3: TGTGCCAGCAGTTTACGGGACTCGGCAGATACGCAGTATTTT.

This clone was observed a few times. V and J are TRBV28 and TRBJ2-5; a weak D match, TRBD1 (5 bases). Germline CDR1 and CDR2: MDHEN and SYDVKM. Trimming left V 6 bases short and J 7 bases short, with 12 bases between. This CDR3 comprises 12 residues. CDR3 amino acids: CASSWGQGTQYF. The CDR3 nucleotides read TGTGCCAGCAGCTGGGGCCAGGGGACCCAGTACTTC.

This clone occurred a few times. The chain carries TRBV6-6 and TRBJ2-2; 9 positions agree with TRBD1. V was clipped by 6 bases and J by 12 bases; unmatched bases: 5. Germline V gene lookup returns CDR1 MNHNY and CDR2 SVGAGI (reference sequence). The CDR3 length is 12 residues. The CDR3 DNA is TGTGCCAGCAGAACTGGACAGGGGAAGCTGTTTTTT. Encoded protein: CASRTGQGKLFF.

The chain combines TRBV5-1 with TRBJ2-1; TRBD2 might be the D (7 bases). The CDR3 spans 14 residues. V lost 6 bases and J lost 8, with 18 bases in between. Germline CDR1 SGHRS, CDR2 YFSETQ. CDR3 nucleotides: TGCGCCAGCATGGGGGGCGGGAGTCGGCATGAGCAGTTCTTC. Amino acids: CASMGGGSRHEQFF.